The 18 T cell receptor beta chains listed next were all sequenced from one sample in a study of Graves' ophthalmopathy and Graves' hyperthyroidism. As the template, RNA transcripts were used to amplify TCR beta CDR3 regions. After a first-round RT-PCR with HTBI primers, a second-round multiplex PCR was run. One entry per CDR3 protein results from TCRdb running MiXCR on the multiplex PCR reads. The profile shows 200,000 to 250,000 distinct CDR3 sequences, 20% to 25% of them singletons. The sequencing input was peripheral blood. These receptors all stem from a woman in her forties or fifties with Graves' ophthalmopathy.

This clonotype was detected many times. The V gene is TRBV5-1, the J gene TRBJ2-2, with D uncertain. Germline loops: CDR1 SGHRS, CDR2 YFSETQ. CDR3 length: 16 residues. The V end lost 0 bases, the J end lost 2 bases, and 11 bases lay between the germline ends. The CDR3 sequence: CASSLVGGSNTGELFF. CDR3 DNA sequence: TGCGCCAGCAGCTTGGTGGGCGGCAGTAACACCGGGGAGCTGTTTTTT.

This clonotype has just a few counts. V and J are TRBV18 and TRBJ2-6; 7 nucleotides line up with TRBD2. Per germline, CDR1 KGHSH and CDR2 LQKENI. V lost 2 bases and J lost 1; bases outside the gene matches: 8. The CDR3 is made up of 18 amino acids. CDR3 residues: CASSPELNGGSGANVLTF. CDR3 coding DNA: TGTGCCAGCTCACCAGAATTGAACGGGGGGTCTGGGGCCAACGTCCTGACTTTC.

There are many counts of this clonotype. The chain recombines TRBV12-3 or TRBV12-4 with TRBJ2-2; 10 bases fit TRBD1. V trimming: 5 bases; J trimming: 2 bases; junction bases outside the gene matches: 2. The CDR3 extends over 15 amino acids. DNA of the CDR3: TGTGCCAGCAGTAGGGACAGGGGTAACACCGGGGAGCTGTTTTTT. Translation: CASSRDRGNTGELFF.

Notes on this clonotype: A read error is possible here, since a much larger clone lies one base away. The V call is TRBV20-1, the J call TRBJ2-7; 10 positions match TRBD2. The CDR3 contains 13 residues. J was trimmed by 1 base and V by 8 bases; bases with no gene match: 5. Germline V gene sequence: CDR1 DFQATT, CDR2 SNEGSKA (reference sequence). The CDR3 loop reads CSTKLAGSYEQYF. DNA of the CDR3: TGCAGTACAAAACTAGCGGGGTCCTACGAGCAGTACTTC.

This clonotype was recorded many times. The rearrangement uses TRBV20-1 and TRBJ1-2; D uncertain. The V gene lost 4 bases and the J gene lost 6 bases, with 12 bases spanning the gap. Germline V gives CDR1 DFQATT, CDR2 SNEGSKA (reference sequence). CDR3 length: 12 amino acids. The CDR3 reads CSATLAGDGYTF. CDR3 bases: TGCAGTGCTACCCTCGCCGGGGATGGCTACACCTTC.

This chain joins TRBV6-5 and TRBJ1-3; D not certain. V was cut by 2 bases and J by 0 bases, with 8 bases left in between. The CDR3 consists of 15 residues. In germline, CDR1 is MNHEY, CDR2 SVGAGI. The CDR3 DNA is TGTGCCAGCAGTTACGGGGTTACCTCTGGAAACACCATATATTTT. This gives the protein CASSYGVTSGNTIYF.

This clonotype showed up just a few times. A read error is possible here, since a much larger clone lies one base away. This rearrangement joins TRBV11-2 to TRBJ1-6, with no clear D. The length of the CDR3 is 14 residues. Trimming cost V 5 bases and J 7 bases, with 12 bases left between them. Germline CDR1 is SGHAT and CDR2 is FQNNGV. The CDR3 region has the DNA TGTGCCAGCAGCGTAGCTGATACCAATTCACCCCTCCACTTT. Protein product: CASSVADTNSPLHF.

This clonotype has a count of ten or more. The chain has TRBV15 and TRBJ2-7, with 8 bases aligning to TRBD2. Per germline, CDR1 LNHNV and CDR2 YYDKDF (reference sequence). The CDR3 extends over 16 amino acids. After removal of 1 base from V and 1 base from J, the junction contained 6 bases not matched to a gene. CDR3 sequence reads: CATSRGPGGLSYEQYF. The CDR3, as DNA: TGTGCCACCAGCAGAGGGCCGGGAGGGCTATCCTACGAGCAGTACTTC.

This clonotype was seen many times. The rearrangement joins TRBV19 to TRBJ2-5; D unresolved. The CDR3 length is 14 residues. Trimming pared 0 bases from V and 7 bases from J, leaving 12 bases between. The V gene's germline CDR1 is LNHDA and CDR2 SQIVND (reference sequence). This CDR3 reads CASSIDPVTGTQYF. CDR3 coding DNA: TGTGCCAGTAGTATAGATCCAGTTACCGGGACCCAGTACTTC. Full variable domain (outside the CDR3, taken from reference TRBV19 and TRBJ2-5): DGGITQSPKYLFRKEGQNVTLSCEQNLNHDAMYWYRQDPGQGLRLIYYSQIVNDFQKGDIAEGYSVSREKKESFPLTVTSAQKNPTAFYLCASSIDPVTGTQYFGPGTRLLVL.

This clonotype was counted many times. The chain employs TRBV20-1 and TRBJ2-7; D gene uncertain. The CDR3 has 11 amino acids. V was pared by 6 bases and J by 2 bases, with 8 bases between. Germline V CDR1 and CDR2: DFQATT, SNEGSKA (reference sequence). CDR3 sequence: CSAKTTYEQYF. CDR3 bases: TGCAGTGCAAAGACAACCTACGAGCAGTACTTC.

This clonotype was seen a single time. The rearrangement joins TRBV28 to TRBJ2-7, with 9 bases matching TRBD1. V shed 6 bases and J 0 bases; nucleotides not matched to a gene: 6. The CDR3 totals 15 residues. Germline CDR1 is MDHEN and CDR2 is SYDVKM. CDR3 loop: CASRDWDRDSYEQYF. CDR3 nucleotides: TGTGCCAGCAGGGACTGGGACAGGGACTCCTACGAGCAGTACTTC.

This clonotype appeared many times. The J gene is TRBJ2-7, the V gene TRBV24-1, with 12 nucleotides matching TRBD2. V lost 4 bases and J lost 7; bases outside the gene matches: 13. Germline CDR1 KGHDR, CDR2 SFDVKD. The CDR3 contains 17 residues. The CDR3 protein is CATSDPTSGRIQGEQYF. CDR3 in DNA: TGTGCCACCAGTGACCCCACTAGCGGGAGGATTCAAGGGGAGCAGTACTTC.

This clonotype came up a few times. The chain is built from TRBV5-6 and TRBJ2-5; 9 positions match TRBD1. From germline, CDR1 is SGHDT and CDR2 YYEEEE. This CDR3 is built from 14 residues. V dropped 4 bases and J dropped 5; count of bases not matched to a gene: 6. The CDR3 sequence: CASSLRTGEETQYF. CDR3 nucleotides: TGTGCCAGCAGCCTGAGGACAGGGGAGGAGACCCAGTACTTC.

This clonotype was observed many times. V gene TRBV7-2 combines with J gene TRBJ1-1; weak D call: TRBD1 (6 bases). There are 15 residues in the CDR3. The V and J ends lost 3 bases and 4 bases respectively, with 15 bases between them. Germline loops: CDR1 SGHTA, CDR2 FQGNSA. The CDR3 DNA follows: TGTGCCAGCAGCTTCCAATCCACAGGGATCACTGAAGCTTTCTTT. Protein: CASSFQSTGITEAFF. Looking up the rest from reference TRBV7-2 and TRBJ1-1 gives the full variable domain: GAGVSQSPSNKVTEKGKDVELRCDPISGHTALYWYRQSLGQGLEFLIYFQGNSAPDKSGLPSDRFSAERTGGSVSTLTIQRTQQEDSAVYLCASSFQSTGITEAFFGQGTRLTVV.

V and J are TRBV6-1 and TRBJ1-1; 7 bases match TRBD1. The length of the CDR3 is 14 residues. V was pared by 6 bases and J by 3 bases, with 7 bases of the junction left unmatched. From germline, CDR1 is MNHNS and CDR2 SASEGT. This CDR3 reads CASSDRVGDTEAFF. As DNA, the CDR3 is TGTGCCAGCAGCGACAGGGTAGGGGACACTGAAGCTTTCTTT.

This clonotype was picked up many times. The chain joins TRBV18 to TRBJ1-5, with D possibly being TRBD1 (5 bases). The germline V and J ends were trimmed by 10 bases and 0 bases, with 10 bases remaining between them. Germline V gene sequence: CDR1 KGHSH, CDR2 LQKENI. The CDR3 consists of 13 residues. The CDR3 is CATSGDSNQPQHF. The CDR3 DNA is TGTGCCACCTCGGGGGATAGCAATCAGCCCCAGCATTTT.

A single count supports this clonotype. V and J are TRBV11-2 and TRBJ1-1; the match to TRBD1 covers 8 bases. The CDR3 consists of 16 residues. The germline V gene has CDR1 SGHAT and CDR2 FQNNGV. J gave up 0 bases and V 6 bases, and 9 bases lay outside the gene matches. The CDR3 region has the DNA TGTGCCAGCAGTTTGGACAGGGCGCGCATGAACACTGAAGCTTTCTTT. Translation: CASSLDRARMNTEAFF. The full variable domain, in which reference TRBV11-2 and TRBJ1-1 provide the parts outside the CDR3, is EAGVAQSPRYKIIEKRQSVAFWCNPISGHATLYWYQQILGQGPKLLIQFQNNGVVDDSQLPKDRFSAERLKGVDSTLKIQPAKLEDSAVYLCASSLDRARMNTEAFFGQGTRLTVV.

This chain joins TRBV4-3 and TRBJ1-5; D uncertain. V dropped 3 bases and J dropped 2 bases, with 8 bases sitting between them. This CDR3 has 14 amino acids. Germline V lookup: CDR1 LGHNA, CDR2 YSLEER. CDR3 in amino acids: CASSHGVGNQPQHF. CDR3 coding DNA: TGCGCCAGCAGCCACGGTGTGGGCAATCAGCCCCAGCATTTT.